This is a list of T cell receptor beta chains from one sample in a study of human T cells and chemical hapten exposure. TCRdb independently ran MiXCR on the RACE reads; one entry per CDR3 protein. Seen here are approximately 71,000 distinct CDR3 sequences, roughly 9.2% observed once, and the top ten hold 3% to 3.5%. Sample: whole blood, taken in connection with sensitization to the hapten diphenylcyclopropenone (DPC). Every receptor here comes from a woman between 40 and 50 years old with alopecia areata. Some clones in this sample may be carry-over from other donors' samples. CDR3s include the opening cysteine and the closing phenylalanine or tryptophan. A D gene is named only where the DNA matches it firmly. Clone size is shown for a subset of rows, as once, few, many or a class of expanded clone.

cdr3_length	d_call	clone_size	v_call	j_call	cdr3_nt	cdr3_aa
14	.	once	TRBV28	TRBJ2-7	TGTGCCAGCAGTTTATTCGCGGATTCCTACGAGCAGTACTTC	CASSLFADSYEQYF
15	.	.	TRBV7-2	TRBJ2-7	TGTACCAGCAGCTTAGGACTAGGATCTAACTACGAGCAGTACTTC	CTSSLGLGSNYEQYF
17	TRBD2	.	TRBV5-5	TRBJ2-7	TGTGCCAGCAGCTTATGGACTAGCGGGGGAAACCCCCTCGAGCAGTACTTC	CASSLWTSGGNPLEQYF
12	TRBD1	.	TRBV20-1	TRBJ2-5	TGCAGTGCTCGACAGGGGTGGGAGACCCAGTACTTC	CSARQGWETQYF
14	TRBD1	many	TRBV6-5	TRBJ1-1	TGTGCCAGCAGTTATGGGCAGGGGGATACTGAAGCTTTCTTT	CASSYGQGDTEAFF
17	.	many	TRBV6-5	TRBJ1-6	TGTGCCAGCAGTTACCTCATTCCCCGGGGTTCAGGTTCACCCCTCCACTTT	CASSYLIPRGSGSPLHF
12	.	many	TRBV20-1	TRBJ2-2	TGCAGTGCTTCGGACAGCCCCGAGGAGCTGTTTTTT	CSASDSPEELFF
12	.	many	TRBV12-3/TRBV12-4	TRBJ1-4	TGTGCCAGCAGTTTATCTGCCGAAAAACTGTTTTTT	CASSLSAEKLFF
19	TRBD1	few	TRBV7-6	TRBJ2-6	TGTGCCAGCAGTCTCTTTCCCGAGACAGGGTCCTCTGGGGCCAACGTCCTGACTTTC	CASSLFPETGSSGANVLTF
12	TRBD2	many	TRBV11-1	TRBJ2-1	TGTGCCAGCAGCAAAAGCGGGGATGAGCAGTTCTTC	CASSKSGDEQFF
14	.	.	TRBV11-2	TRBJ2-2	TGTGCCAGCAGAGAGGGACACTACACCGGGGAGCTGTTTTTT	CASREGHYTGELFF
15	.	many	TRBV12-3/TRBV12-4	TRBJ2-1	TGTGCCAGCAGTCCTACAGCAGGACACTACAATGAGCAGTTCTTC	CASSPTAGHYNEQFF
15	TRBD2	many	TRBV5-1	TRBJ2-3	TGCGCCAGCAGCTTGACTAGCGGGGGTCCAGATACGCAGTATTTT	CASSLTSGGPDTQYF
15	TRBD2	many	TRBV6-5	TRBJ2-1	TGTGCCAGCAGCCCCTCCAGCGGGGGTTACAATGAGCAGTTCTTC	CASSPSSGGYNEQFF
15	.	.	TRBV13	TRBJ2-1	TGTGCCAGCAGCTCGGAGTTAAGCTCCTACAATGAGCAGTTCTTC	CASSSELSSYNEQFF
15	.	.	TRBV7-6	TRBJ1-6	TGTGCCAGCAGCTTAGGGGGCAGGGTGATTTCACCCCTCCACTTT	CASSLGGRVISPLHF
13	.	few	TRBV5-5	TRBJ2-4	TGTGCCAGCAGCTTGCCACAGGGAAACATTCAGTACTTC	CASSLPQGNIQYF
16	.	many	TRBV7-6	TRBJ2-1	TGTGCCAGCAGCTTAGCCGGGGCCGTGGCCTACAATGAGCAGTTCTTC	CASSLAGAVAYNEQFF
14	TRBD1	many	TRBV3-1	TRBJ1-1	TGTGCCAGCAGCCGCAGCACCGGACAGGGGGCAGCTTTCTTT	CASSRSTGQGAAFF
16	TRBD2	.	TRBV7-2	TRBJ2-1	TGTGCCAGCAGCTTAGTTGGCGGGGGGCAGGGCAATGAGCAGTTCTTC	CASSLVGGGQGNEQFF
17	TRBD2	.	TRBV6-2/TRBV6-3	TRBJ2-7	TGTGCCAGCAGTAAATCCCTACTAGCGGGAGTTCCCTACGAGCAGTACTTC	CASSKSLLAGVPYEQYF
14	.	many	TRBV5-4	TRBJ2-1	TGTGCCAGCAGCGAGGGGCGGAAGGCTGATGAGCAGTTCTTC	CASSEGRKADEQFF
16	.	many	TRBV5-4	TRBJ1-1	TGTGCCAGCAGCGGCGGAGGTCCGGGGGTTGGCACTGAAGCTTTCTTT	CASSGGGPGVGTEAFF
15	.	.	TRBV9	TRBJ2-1	TGTGCCAGCAGCCCTTCCCGGGTCTCCTACAATGAGCAGTTCTTC	CASSPSRVSYNEQFF
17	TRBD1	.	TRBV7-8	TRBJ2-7	TGTGCCAGCAGCACCGGGACAGAAGGTATCGACCACTACGAGCAGTACTTC	CASSTGTEGIDHYEQYF
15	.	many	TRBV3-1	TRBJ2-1	TGTGCCAGCAGCCGGACTGCCCTCTCCTACAATGAGCAGTTCTTC	CASSRTALSYNEQFF
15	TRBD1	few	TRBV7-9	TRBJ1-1	TGTGCCAGCAGCTCCGACAGGGGGCGGAGGGCTGAAGCTTTCTTT	CASSSDRGRRAEAFF
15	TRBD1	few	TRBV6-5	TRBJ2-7	TGTGCCAGCAGTTACTCGACAGGGCCCCCAGGAGAGCAGTACTTC	CASSYSTGPPGEQYF